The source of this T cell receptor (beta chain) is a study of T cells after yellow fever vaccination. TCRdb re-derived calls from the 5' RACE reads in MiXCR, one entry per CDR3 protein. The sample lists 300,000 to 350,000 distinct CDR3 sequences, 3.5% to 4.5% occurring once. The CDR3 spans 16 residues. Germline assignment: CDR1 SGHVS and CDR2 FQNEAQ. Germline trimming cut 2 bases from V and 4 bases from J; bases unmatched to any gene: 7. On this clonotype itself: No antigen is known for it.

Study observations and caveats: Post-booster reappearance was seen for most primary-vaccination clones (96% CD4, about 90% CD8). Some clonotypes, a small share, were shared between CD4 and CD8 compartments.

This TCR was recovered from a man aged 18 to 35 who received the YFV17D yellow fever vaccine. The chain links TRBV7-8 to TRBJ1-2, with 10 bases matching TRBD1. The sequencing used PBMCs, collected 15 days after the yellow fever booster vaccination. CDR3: CASSLSPGQGFYGYTF. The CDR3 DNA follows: TGTGCCAGCAGCTTATCACCGGGACAGGGGTTCTATGGCTACACCTTC.